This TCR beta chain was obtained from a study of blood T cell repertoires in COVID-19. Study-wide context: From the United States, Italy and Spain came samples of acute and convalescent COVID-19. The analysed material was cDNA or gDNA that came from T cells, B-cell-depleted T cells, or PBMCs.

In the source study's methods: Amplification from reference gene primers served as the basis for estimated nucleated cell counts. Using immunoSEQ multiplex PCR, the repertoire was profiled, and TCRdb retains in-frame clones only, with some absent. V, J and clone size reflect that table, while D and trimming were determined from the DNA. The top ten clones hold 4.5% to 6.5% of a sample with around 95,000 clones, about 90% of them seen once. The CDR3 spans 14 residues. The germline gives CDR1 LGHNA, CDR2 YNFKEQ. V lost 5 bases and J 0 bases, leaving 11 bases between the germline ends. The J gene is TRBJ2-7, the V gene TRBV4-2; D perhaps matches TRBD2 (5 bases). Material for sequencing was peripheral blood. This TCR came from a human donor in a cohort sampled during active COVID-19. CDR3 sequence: CASSTPGNSYEQYF. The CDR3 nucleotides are TGTGCCAGCAGCACACCGGGAAACTCCTACGAGCAGTACTTC.